What follows are 17 T cell receptor beta chains derived from one specimen sequenced in a study of blood T cell repertoires in COVID-19 (dated by TCRdb to the early 2020s). Library prep was done by the immunoSEQ multiplex PCR assay. The source is immuneACCESS, and TCRdb retained only in-frame sequences with V and J called. Part of the clones is not carried over; for the studies checked, unresolved V genes explain less than half of this, and the remainder is unexplained. The sample data list roughly 46,000 clones, and over 70% of these were observed just once. About an eighth of the sample is in the top ten clones. The sequenced sample consisted of peripheral blood. These receptors originate from a human donor with active COVID-19. The donor label of this sample is uncertain.

The V gene is TRBV4-1, the J gene TRBJ1-1; 7 bases are shared with TRBD1. The CDR3 totals 15 residues. In germline, CDR1 is MGHRA, CDR2 YSYEKL. V trimming: 5 bases; J trimming: 4 bases; junction bases outside the gene matches: 10. The CDR3: CASSGGVGGGTEAFF. The DNA of the CDR3 is TGCGCCAGCAGCGGAGGGGTAGGGGGCGGCACTGAAGCTTTCTTT.

This chain joins TRBV28 and TRBJ1-2, with 8 bases lining up with TRBD1. V lost 5 bases to trimming and J lost 8 bases; unmatched junction nucleotides: 4. This CDR3 comprises 12 residues. Germline V lookup: CDR1 MDHEN, CDR2 SYDVKM. The CDR3 DNA reads as TGTGCCAGCAGTGCAACAGGGGGAGGCTACACCTTC. Its translation is CASSATGGGYTF.

The V call is TRBV2, the J call TRBJ1-1; D may be TRBD1 (5 bases). The CDR3 extends over 13 amino acids. Between the trimmed V and J ends, which lost 5 bases and 3 bases, there was a span of 10 bases. Looked up from germline, CDR1 is SNHLY and CDR2 is FYNNEI. The CDR3 protein is CASSSTGDTEAFF. The DNA for the CDR3 is TGTGCCAGCAGTTCAACGGGGGACACTGAAGCTTTCTTT. The full variable domain, completed using reference TRBV2 and TRBJ1-1, is EPEVTQTPSHQVTQMGQEVILRCVPISNHLYFYWYRQILGQKVEFLVSFYNNEISEKSEIFDDQFSVERPDGSNFTLKIRSTKLEDSAMYFCASSSTGDTEAFFGQGTRLTVV.

For the CDR3, the DNA is TGTGCCAGCAGTTTTGCTCAGGGGGCCAACTATGGCTACACCTTC. Translated, it gives CASSFAQGANYGYTF. V is TRBV6-5 and J is TRBJ1-2; TRBD1 matches at 8 bases. Losses at the gene ends were 4 bases for V and 2 bases for J; bases not matched to a gene: 6. The CDR3 is 15 residues long. CDR1 and CDR2 (germline): MNHEY, SVGAGI.

This chain uses TRBV7-2 with TRBJ1-5; TRBD1 might be the D (6 bases). This CDR3 comprises 17 residues. V lost 5 bases and J lost 0, with 17 bases in between. The germline V gene has CDR1 SGHTA and CDR2 FQGNSA. The CDR3 DNA reads TGTGCCAGCAGCACCCAACAGGGACCTTATAGCAATCAGCCCCAGCATTTT. Protein: CASSTQQGPYSNQPQHF. The variable domain in full, completed from reference TRBV7-2 and TRBJ1-5, reads GAGVSQSPSNKVTEKGKDVELRCDPISGHTALYWYRQSLGQGLEFLIYFQGNSAPDKSGLPSDRFSAERTGGSVSTLTIQRTQQEDSAVYLCASSTQQGPYSNQPQHFGDGTRLSIL.

V gene TRBV25-1 combines with J gene TRBJ1-4; 9 positions match TRBD1. CDR1 is MGHDK and CDR2 is SYGVNS in the germline V gene. The V gene end was trimmed by 1 base and the J gene end by 5 bases; junction bases not matched to a gene: 2. CDR3 length: 15 amino acids. The CDR3 sequence: CASSELGTGNEKLFF. CDR3 nucleotide sequence: TGTGCCAGCAGTGAATTGGGGACAGGGAATGAAAAACTGTTTTTT.

J is TRBJ1-2 and V is TRBV5-4, with D maybe TRBD1 (6 bases). V was clipped by 0 bases and J by 6 bases, with 15 bases between them. The CDR3 covers 15 residues. Germline V lookup: CDR1 SGHNT, CDR2 YYREEE (reference sequence). The DNA of the CDR3 is TGTGCCAGCAGCTTGGAGCCAGGGGATCTGAATGGCTACACCTTC. Translation gives CASSLEPGDLNGYTF.

The chain combines TRBV28 with TRBJ1-1; a weak D match, TRBD1 (5 bases). Trimming pared 3 bases from V and 1 base from J, leaving 15 bases between. CDR1 MDHEN and CDR2 SYDVKM come from the germline V gene. The CDR3 length is 16 residues. The CDR3 region is CASSFGGVGPNTEAFF. DNA of the CDR3: TGTGCCAGCAGTTTCGGGGGGGTGGGACCGAACACTGAAGCTTTCTTT. Filled out from reference TRBV28 and TRBJ1-1, the complete variable domain reads DVKVTQSSRYLVKRTGEKVFLECVQDMDHENMFWYRQDPGLGLRLIYFSYDVKMKEKGDIPEGYSVSREKKERFSLILESASTNQTSMYLCASSFGGVGPNTEAFFGQGTRLTVV.

V gene TRBV9 combines with J gene TRBJ2-7; TRBD2 matches 13 bases. The V and J ends lost 0 bases and 3 bases, in that order; junction bases with no gene match: 3. From germline, CDR1 is SGDLS and CDR2 YYNGEE. The CDR3 loop spans 16 amino acids. CDR3 in DNA: TGTGCCAGCAGCGTAGGACTAGCGGGGGGAATCTACGAGCAGTACTTC. It codes for CASSVGLAGGIYEQYF.

The gene calls are TRBV10-2 and TRBJ1-4; D perhaps matches TRBD1 (6 bases). Germline values: CDR1 WSHSY, CDR2 SAAADI. Trimming pared 8 bases from V and 0 bases from J, leaving 13 bases between. CDR3 length equals 15 residues. CDR3 bases: TGCGCCAGCCCGGGGGAGGGGGCAACTAATGAAAAACTGTTTTTT. Amino acid sequence: CASPGEGATNEKLFF.

J is TRBJ2-7 and V is TRBV7-9, with D possibly TRBD2 on 6 matching bases. Germline CDR1 and CDR2: SEHNR and FQNEAQ (reference sequence). The CDR3 has 14 residues. Trimming stripped 3 bases from V and 0 bases from J, with 9 bases between. The CDR3 DNA is TGTGCCAGCAGCTTTAGCGGCAGCTCCTACGAGCAGTACTTC. It specifies CASSFSGSSYEQYF.

In its sample, this clone was seen a few times. The chain carries TRBV7-2 and TRBJ2-7; 8 bases are a match to TRBD1. CDR3 size: 14 residues. Per the germline V gene, CDR1 is SGHTA and CDR2 is FQGNSA. With 6 bases clipped from V and 4 bases from J, the junction kept 8 bases outside the gene matches. The CDR3 DNA reads TGTGCCAGCAGGGCCGGGACAGGTTATTACGAGCAGTACTTC. This encodes CASRAGTGYYEQYF.

Worth noting for this clone: The same CDR3 arises from other DNA sequences in this sample as well. The chain has TRBV18 and TRBJ2-7, with D possibly matching TRBD2 (6 bases). CDR1 and CDR2 from the germline V gene are KGHSH and LQKENI. The CDR3 loop spans 14 amino acids. Trimming left V 3 bases short and J 2 bases short, with 11 bases between. In nucleotides, the CDR3 is TGTGCCAGCTCACCCTATAGCGGAACCTACGAGCAGTACTTC. It translates to CASSPYSGTYEQYF.

The chain has TRBV6-5 and TRBJ2-3; perhaps TRBD2 as D (5 bases). V was trimmed by 6 bases and J by 1 base, leaving 11 bases between them. The CDR3 runs 14 residues. CDR1 is MNHEY and CDR2 is SVGAGI in the germline V gene. The CDR3 protein is CASRIATRTDTQYF. The CDR3 nucleotides are TGTGCCAGCAGGATAGCGACTCGCACAGATACGCAGTATTTT.

The chain couples TRBV10-3 to TRBJ1-6; 8 positions match TRBD1. CDR1 ENHRY and CDR2 SYGVKD come from the germline V gene. The length of the CDR3 is 14 residues. Unmatched junction bases numbered 6, after V lost 11 bases and J lost 3 bases. The CDR3 sequence is CAAGQGNYNSPLHF. The DNA of the CDR3 is TGTGCCGCCGGACAGGGTAACTATAATTCACCCCTCCACTTT.

This chain uses TRBV2 with TRBJ1-2, with 7 bases lining up with TRBD1. The CDR3 consists of 13 residues. Germline values: CDR1 SNHLY, CDR2 FYNNEI. V lost 9 bases, J lost 5 bases, and 9 bases stayed unmatched. DNA for the CDR3: TGTGCCAGTACGGACAGGAGGGGTTATGGCTACACCTTC. Protein product: CASTDRRGYGYTF. The variable domain in full, completed from reference TRBV2 and TRBJ1-2, reads EPEVTQTPSHQVTQMGQEVILRCVPISNHLYFYWYRQILGQKVEFLVSFYNNEISEKSEIFDDQFSVERPDGSNFTLKIRSTKLEDSAMYFCASTDRRGYGYTFGSGTRLTVV.

The chain employs TRBV2 and TRBJ2-7; TRBD2 might be the D (6 bases). V lost 3 bases and J 0 bases, leaving 12 bases between the germline ends. The CDR3 extends over 15 amino acids. CDR1 and CDR2 from the germline V gene are SNHLY and FYNNEI. The CDR3 bases are TGTGCCAGCAGTGAGGGGAGGACTACCTCCTACGAGCAGTACTTC. Translation gives CASSEGRTTSYEQYF.